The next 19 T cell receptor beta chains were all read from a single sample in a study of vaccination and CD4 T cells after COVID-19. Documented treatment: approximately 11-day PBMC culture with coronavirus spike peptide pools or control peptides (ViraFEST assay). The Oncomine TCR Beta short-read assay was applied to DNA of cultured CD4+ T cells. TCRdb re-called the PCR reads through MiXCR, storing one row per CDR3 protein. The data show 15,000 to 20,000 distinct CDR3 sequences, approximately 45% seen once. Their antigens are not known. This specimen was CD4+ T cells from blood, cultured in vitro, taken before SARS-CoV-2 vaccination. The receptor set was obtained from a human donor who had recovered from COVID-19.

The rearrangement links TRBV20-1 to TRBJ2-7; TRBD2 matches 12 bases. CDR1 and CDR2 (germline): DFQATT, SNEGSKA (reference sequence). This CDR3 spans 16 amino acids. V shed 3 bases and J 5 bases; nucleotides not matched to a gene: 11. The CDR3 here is CSASFPSSGRADEQYF. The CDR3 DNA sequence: TGCAGTGCTAGTTTCCCTTCTAGCGGGAGGGCCGACGAGCAGTACTTC.

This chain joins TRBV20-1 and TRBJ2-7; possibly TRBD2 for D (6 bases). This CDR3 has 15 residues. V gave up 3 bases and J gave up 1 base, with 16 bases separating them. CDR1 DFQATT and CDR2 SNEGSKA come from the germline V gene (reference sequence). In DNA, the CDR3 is TGCAGTGCTAGTCAGGGCGCTGGGAGGTCCTACGAGCAGTACTTC. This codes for CSASQGAGRSYEQYF.

CDR3: CAISESRAEAFF. CDR3 nucleotide sequence: TGTGCCATCAGTGAGTCGAGAGCTGAAGCTTTCTTT. J is TRBJ1-1 and V is TRBV10-3; D gene uncertain. CDR1 ENHRY and CDR2 SYGVKD come from the germline V gene. V lost 0 bases, J lost 6 bases, and 5 bases lay in between. This CDR3 region has 12 residues.

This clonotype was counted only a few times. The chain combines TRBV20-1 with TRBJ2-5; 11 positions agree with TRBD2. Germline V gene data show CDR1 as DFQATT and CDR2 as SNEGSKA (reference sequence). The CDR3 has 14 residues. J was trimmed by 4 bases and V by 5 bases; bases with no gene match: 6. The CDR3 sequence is CSAWLAGGRETQYF. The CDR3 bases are TGCAGTGCTTGGCTAGCGGGAGGTCGAGAGACCCAGTACTTC.

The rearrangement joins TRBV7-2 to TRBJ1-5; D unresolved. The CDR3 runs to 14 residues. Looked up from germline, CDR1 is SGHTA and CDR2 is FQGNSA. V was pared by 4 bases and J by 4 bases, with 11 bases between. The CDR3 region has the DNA TGTGCCAGCAGCTCGGGAGGTTGGAATCAGCCCCAGCATTTT. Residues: CASSSGGWNQPQHF.

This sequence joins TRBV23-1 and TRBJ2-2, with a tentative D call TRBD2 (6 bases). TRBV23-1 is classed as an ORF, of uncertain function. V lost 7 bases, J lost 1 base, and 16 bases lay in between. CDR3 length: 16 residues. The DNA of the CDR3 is TGCGCCAGCACCCTGATGCGGGGTAGGAACACCGGGGAGCTGTTTTTT. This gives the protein CASTLMRGRNTGELFF.

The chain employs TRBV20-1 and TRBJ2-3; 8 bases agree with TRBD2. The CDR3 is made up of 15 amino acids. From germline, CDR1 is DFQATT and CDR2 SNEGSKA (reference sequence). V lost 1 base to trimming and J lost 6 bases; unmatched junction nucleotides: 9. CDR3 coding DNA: TGCAGTGCTAGAGTTAGAGCGGGAGTGCGGGATACGCAGTATTTT. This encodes CSARVRAGVRDTQYF.

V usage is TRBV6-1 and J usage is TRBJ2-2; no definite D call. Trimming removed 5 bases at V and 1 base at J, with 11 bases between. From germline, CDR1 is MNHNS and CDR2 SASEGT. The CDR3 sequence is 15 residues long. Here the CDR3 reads CASSTGLKNTGELFF. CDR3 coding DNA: TGTGCCAGCAGTACGGGTTTAAAGAACACCGGGGAGCTGTTTTTT.

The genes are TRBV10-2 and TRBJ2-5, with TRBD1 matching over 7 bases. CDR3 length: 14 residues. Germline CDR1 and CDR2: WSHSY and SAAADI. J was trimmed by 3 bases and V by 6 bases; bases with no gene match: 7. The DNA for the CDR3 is TGCGCCAGCAGGAGGGTAGACAGGGAAGAGACCCAGTACTTC. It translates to CASRRVDREETQYF.

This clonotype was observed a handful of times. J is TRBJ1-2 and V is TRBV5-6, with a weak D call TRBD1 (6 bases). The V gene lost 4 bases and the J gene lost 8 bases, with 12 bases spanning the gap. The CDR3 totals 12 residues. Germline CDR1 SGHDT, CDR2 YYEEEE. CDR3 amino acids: CASSVTDRGYTF. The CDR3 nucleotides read TGTGCCAGCAGCGTAACCGACAGGGGCTACACCTTC.

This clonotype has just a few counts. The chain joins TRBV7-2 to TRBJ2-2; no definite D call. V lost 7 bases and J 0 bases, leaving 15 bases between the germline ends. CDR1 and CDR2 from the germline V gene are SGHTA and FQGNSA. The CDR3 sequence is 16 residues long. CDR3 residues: CASTEMAVSNTGELFF. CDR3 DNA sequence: TGTGCCAGCACCGAAATGGCCGTCTCGAACACCGGGGAGCTGTTTTTT.

For the CDR3, the DNA is TGTGCCAGCAGTGCCGACGGCTTGGGTGGCTACACCTTC. Amino acids: CASSADGLGGYTF. This chain connects TRBV25-1 to TRBJ1-2; D ambiguous. The germline V and J ends were trimmed by 4 bases and 7 bases, with 13 bases remaining between them. CDR3 size: 13 residues. CDR1 is MGHDK and CDR2 is SYGVNS in the germline V gene.

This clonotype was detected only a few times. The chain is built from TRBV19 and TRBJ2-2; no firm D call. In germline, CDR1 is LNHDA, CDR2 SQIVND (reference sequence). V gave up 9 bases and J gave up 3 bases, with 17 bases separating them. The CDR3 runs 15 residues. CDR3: CARKIHSEDTGELFF. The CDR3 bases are TGTGCCAGGAAAATACACAGCGAGGACACCGGGGAGCTGTTTTTT.

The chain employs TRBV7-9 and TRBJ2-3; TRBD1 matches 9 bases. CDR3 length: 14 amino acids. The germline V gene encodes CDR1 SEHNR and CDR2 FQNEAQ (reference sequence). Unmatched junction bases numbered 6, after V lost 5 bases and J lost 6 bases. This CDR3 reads CASSLDRGADTQYF. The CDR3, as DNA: TGTGCCAGCAGCCTGGACAGGGGTGCTGATACGCAGTATTTT.

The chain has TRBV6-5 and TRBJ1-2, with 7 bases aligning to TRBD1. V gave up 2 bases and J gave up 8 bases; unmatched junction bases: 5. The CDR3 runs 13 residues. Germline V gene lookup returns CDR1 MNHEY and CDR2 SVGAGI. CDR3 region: CASSYEGALGYTF. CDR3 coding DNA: TGTGCCAGCAGTTACGAGGGGGCGTTAGGCTACACCTTC.

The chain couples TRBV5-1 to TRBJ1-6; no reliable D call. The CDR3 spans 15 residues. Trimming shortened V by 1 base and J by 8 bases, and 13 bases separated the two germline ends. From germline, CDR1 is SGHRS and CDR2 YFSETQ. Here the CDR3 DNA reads TGCGCCAGCAGCTTGTCAACGGCAGTTCATTCACCCCTCCACTTT. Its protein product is CASSLSTAVHSPLHF.

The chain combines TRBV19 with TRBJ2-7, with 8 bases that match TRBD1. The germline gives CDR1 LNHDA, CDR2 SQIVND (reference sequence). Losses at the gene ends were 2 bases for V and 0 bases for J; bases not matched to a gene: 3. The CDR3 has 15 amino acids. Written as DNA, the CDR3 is TGTGCCAGTAGTATACGGACAGGGATCTCCTACGAGCAGTACTTC. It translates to CASSIRTGISYEQYF.

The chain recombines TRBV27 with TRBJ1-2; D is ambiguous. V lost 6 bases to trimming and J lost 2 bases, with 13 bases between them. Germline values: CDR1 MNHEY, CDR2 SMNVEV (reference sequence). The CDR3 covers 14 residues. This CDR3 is CASRVTGFNYGYTF. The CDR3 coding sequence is TGTGCCAGCAGGGTGACGGGTTTCAACTATGGCTACACCTTC.

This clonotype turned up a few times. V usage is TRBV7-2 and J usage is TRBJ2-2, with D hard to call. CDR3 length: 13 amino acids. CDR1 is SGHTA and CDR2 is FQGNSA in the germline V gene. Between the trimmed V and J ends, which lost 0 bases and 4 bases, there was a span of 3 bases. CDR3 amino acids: CASSLAGTGELFF. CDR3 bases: TGTGCCAGCAGCTTAGCCGGCACCGGGGAGCTGTTTTTT. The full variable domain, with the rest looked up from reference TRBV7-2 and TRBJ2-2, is GAGVSQSPSNKVTEKGKDVELRCDPISGHTALYWYRQSLGQGLEFLIYFQGNSAPDKSGLPSDRFSAERTGGSVSTLTIQRTQQEDSAVYLCASSLAGTGELFFGEGSRLTVL.